These 25 T cell receptor beta chains came from one sample sequenced in a study of blood T cell repertoires in COVID-19. Sequencing was performed with immunoSEQ multiplex PCR; in TCRdb, only in-frame clones are kept and a portion is missing. The sample yields approximately 85,000 clones, nearly 90% seen once. Sequencing was done on a sample of peripheral blood. These receptor sequences come from a woman of 80 years or more with active or convalescent COVID-19.

This clone showed up just once. The gene calls are TRBV4-1 and TRBJ1-1; 11 nucleotides align to TRBD1. The CDR3 spans 15 residues. CDR1 MGHRA and CDR2 YSYEKL come from the germline V gene. With V trimmed by 1 base and J by 5 bases, 3 bases remained unmatched. The CDR3, as DNA: TGCGCCAGCAGCCAAGTCGGGACAGGGGGTACTGAAGCTTTCTTT. It encodes CASSQVGTGGTEAFF.

The V call is TRBV18, the J call TRBJ2-3; no clear D. The CDR3 covers 15 residues. Germline assignment: CDR1 KGHSH and CDR2 LQKENI. V lost 3 bases, J lost 1 base, and 11 bases lay in between. The CDR3 is CASSPQLPGTDTQYF. CDR3 DNA sequence: TGTGCCAGCTCACCCCAACTACCTGGCACAGATACGCAGTATTTT.

The chain employs TRBV19 and TRBJ2-7, with 12 bases matching TRBD2. The CDR3 covers 17 residues. CDR1 is LNHDA and CDR2 is SQIVND in the germline V gene (reference sequence). With 5 bases clipped from V and 0 bases from J, the junction kept 8 bases outside the gene matches. CDR3 protein: CASSGGGLAGNSYEQYF. CDR3 bases: TGTGCCAGTAGTGGGGGCGGACTAGCGGGGAACTCCTACGAGCAGTACTTC.

This CDR3 is CASSLSGTGVREQYF. The CDR3 coding sequence is TGTGCCAGCAGTTTATCCGGGACAGGAGTCCGCGAGCAGTACTTC. V is TRBV28 and J is TRBJ2-7; 8 bases line up with TRBD1. This CDR3 region has 15 residues. Germline V lookup: CDR1 MDHEN, CDR2 SYDVKM. The ends lost 1 base at V and 6 bases at J; junction bases unmatched: 8.

V gene TRBV28 combines with J gene TRBJ1-5; 8 bases are a match to TRBD1. Germline V gives CDR1 MDHEN, CDR2 SYDVKM. CDR3 size: 17 residues. After removal of 2 bases from V and 5 bases from J, the junction contained 11 bases not matched to a gene. CDR3 region: CASSLRQGRLSDQPQHF. The CDR3 region has the DNA TGTGCCAGCAGTTTACGACAGGGGCGACTCTCGGATCAGCCCCAGCATTTT. Together with reference TRBV28 and TRBJ1-5, the CDR3 gives the full variable domain: DVKVTQSSRYLVKRTGEKVFLECVQDMDHENMFWYRQDPGLGLRLIYFSYDVKMKEKGDIPEGYSVSREKKERFSLILESASTNQTSMYLCASSLRQGRLSDQPQHFGDGTRLSIL.

This clone was observed once. The rearrangement joins TRBV11-2 to TRBJ1-2; D uncertain. With 4 bases removed from V and 7 bases from J, the gap between germline ends came to 13 bases. This CDR3 contains 13 residues. The germline V gene encodes CDR1 SGHAT and CDR2 FQNNGV. CDR3 bases: TGTGCCAGCAGCTCGGGCGGGGAGGGTGGCTACACCTTC. Amino acid sequence: CASSSGGEGGYTF. Based on the CDR3 plus reference TRBV11-2 and TRBJ1-2, the full variable domain is EAGVAQSPRYKIIEKRQSVAFWCNPISGHATLYWYQQILGQGPKLLIQFQNNGVVDDSQLPKDRFSAERLKGVDSTLKIQPAKLEDSAVYLCASSSGGEGGYTFGSGTRLTVV.

This CDR3 is CASSFQGAGEKLFF. The CDR3 DNA is TGCGCCAGCAGCTTTCAGGGGGCGGGTGAAAAACTGTTTTTT. This rearrangement joins TRBV5-1 to TRBJ1-4; 8 nucleotides align to TRBD1. Unmatched junction bases numbered 4, after V lost 2 bases and J lost 7 bases. The CDR3 is 14 residues long. Germline V gene lookup returns CDR1 SGHRS and CDR2 YFSETQ.

The chain is built from TRBV7-9 and TRBJ2-6; TRBD1 agrees at 12 bases. The CDR3 is 19 amino acids. The trim removed 5 bases at V and 4 bases at J, leaving 12 bases unmatched. CDR1 and CDR2 from the germline V gene are SEHNR and FQNEAQ (reference sequence). The CDR3 is CASSSKPGQGASGANVLTF. CDR3 nucleotide sequence: TGTGCCAGCAGCAGCAAACCGGGACAGGGGGCTTCGGGGGCCAACGTCCTGACTTTC. Full variable domain (rest looked up from reference TRBV7-9 and TRBJ2-6): DTGVSQNPRHKITKRGQNVTFRCDPISEHNRLYWYRQTLGQGPEFLTYFQNEAQLEKSRLLSDRFSAERPKGSFSTLEIQRTEQGDSAMYLCASSSKPGQGASGANVLTFGAGSRLTVL.

The V call is TRBV20-1, the J call TRBJ1-1; the D gene is possibly TRBD1 (6 bases). This CDR3 contains 15 residues. Trimming took 3 bases from V and 2 from J, leaving 16 bases between them. Germline-derived CDR1 and CDR2 are DFQATT and SNEGSKA (reference sequence). The CDR3 coding sequence is TGCAGTGCTAGTGGGGTAGGGGACATAAACACTGAAGCTTTCTTT. It specifies CSASGVGDINTEAFF.

This chain joins TRBV6-2 or TRBV6-3 and TRBJ2-7; 9 bases are a match to TRBD2. This CDR3 region has 17 residues. Looked up from germline, CDR1 is MNHEY and CDR2 is SVGEGT. Unmatched junction bases numbered 9, after V lost 0 bases and J lost 3 bases. The CDR3 DNA sequence: TGTGCCAGCAGTTACTCACCAGCGGGAGGCTCTCTCTACGAGCAGTACTTC. It codes for CASSYSPAGGSLYEQYF.

The chain has TRBV24-1 and TRBJ2-1, with 14 positions matching TRBD2. With V trimmed by 4 bases and J by 11 bases, 9 bases remained unmatched. There are 16 residues in the CDR3. Per the germline V gene, CDR1 is KGHDR and CDR2 is SFDVKD. The CDR3: CATSDSRLAGGPKQFF. CDR3 DNA: TGTGCCACCAGTGACTCAAGACTAGCGGGAGGGCCAAAGCAGTTCTTC.

The CDR3 sequence: CASKISNTEAFF. The DNA of the CDR3 is TGTGCCAGCAAGATTAGTAACACTGAAGCTTTCTTT. The chain couples TRBV27 to TRBJ1-1; no clear D gene. This CDR3 has 12 residues. The V gene lost 7 bases and the J gene lost 2 bases, with 8 bases spanning the gap. The germline gives CDR1 MNHEY, CDR2 SMNVEV (reference sequence).

The chain links TRBV3-1 (or the pseudogene TRBV3-2) to TRBJ2-1; perhaps TRBD1 as D (6 bases). Germline V gene sequence: CDR1 LGHDT, CDR2 YNNKEL (reference sequence). The germline V and J ends were trimmed by 4 bases and 0 bases, with 16 bases remaining between them. The CDR3 runs 17 residues. CDR3 residues: CASSPPVGHRSYNEQFF. In DNA form, the CDR3 reads TGTGCCAGCAGCCCACCAGTGGGACATCGCTCCTACAATGAGCAGTTCTTC.

Within the sample, this clone is medium-sized (0.01 to 0.1%). V is TRBV19 and J is TRBJ1-5; D uncertain. Germline V gene data show CDR1 as LNHDA and CDR2 as SQIVND (reference sequence). V lost 9 bases, J lost 0 bases, and 9 bases lay in between. CDR3 length: 13 residues. The chain's CDR3 is CASTRYSNQPQHF. The CDR3 nucleotides are TGTGCCAGCACTAGATATAGCAATCAGCCCCAGCATTTT.

The chain links TRBV5-5 to TRBJ1-6; D perhaps matches TRBD1 (5 bases). CDR1 is SGHKS and CDR2 is YYEKEE in the germline V gene (reference sequence). V was pared by 1 base and J by 8 bases, with 7 bases between. This CDR3 region has 13 residues. As DNA, the CDR3 is TGTGCCAGCAGCTTGCTCAGGGATTCACCCCTCCACTTT. Amino acid sequence: CASSLLRDSPLHF.

The J gene is TRBJ1-5, the V gene TRBV15, with 7 bases matching TRBD1. Germline V CDR1 and CDR2: LNHNV, YYDKDF (reference sequence). The CDR3 sequence is 14 residues long. Trimming removed 3 bases from V and 5 bases from J; junction bases left unmatched: 4. CDR3 loop: CATSSRQGHQPQHF. The CDR3 region has the DNA TGTGCCACCAGCAGCCGACAGGGACATCAGCCCCAGCATTTT.

This chain links TRBV9 with TRBJ2-1; the D gene is possibly TRBD2 (5 bases). Germline V gene sequence: CDR1 SGDLS, CDR2 YYNGEE. V was pared by 3 bases and J by 5 bases, with 15 bases between. The CDR3 is 15 amino acids. CDR3 sequence: CASSDLRGADNEQFF. CDR3 bases: TGTGCCAGCAGCGACCTGCGCGGAGCGGACAATGAGCAGTTCTTC.

The chain combines TRBV10-3 with TRBJ2-3; 11 bases line up with TRBD2. Germline CDR1 ENHRY, CDR2 SYGVKD. This CDR3 contains 15 residues. V gave up 3 bases and J gave up 6 bases; unmatched junction bases: 5. The CDR3 reads CAISELAGGLDTQYF. The CDR3, as DNA: TGTGCCATCAGTGAATTAGCGGGAGGGCTGGATACGCAGTATTTT.

This chain uses TRBV7-2 with TRBJ1-1; TRBD1 is a possible D gene (5 bases). Germline V gives CDR1 SGHTA, CDR2 FQGNSA. The CDR3 sequence is 15 residues long. Trimming shortened V by 4 bases and J by 6 bases, and 18 bases separated the two germline ends. CDR3 sequence (DNA): TGTGCCAGCAGCTCCGTAGACAGCGGGGTTGCTGAAGCTTTCTTT. This gives the protein CASSSVDSGVAEAFF.

V usage is TRBV7-2 and J usage is TRBJ2-7, with 7 bases lining up with TRBD2. CDR3 length equals 15 residues. Germline CDR1 and CDR2: SGHTA and FQGNSA. Germline trimming cut 5 bases from V and 3 bases from J; bases unmatched to any gene: 10. The CDR3 sequence: CASSPRLASHYEQYF. CDR3 bases: TGTGCCAGCAGCCCGAGACTAGCATCCCACTACGAGCAGTACTTC.

The chain combines TRBV27 with TRBJ2-5; TRBD1 matches 7 bases. Trimming removed 5 bases from V and 5 bases from J; junction bases left unmatched: 14. Germline assignment: CDR1 MNHEY and CDR2 SMNVEV (reference sequence). The CDR3 has 16 amino acids. The CDR3 loop reads CASSPPPTGRGETQYF. The CDR3, as DNA: TGTGCCAGCAGTCCGCCGCCGACAGGGCGAGGGGAGACCCAGTACTTC.

V is TRBV10-2 and J is TRBJ2-7; 10 nucleotides line up with TRBD1. V lost 5 bases to trimming and J lost 3 bases; unmatched junction nucleotides: 7. Per germline, CDR1 WSHSY and CDR2 SAAADI. The CDR3 runs to 15 residues. The CDR3 DNA follows: TGCGCCAGCAGTCGAAGGACAGGGGGACTCTACGAGCAGTACTTC. Protein product: CASSRRTGGLYEQYF.

The chain carries TRBV7-9 and TRBJ1-6, with D possibly being TRBD1 (6 bases). This CDR3 has 15 residues. Germline V lookup: CDR1 SEHNR, CDR2 FQNEAQ (reference sequence). The germline V and J ends were trimmed by 4 bases and 5 bases, with 12 bases remaining between them. The CDR3 region has the DNA TGTGCCAGCAGCTCCCAGGGGCCGAATAATTCACCCCTCCACTTT. Encoded protein: CASSSQGPNNSPLHF.

The V gene is TRBV18, the J gene TRBJ2-1; TRBD1 might be the D (6 bases). V lost 6 bases, J lost 3 bases, and 15 bases lay in between. Germline CDR1 reads KGHSH; CDR2 reads LQKENI. This CDR3 comprises 15 residues. CDR3: CASSPMGQFYNEQFF. The CDR3 nucleotides are TGTGCCAGCTCTCCTATGGGACAATTCTACAATGAGCAGTTCTTC.

This clone was observed a handful of times. This rearrangement joins TRBV25-1 to TRBJ2-7; 7 bases map to TRBD2. This CDR3 spans 14 amino acids. The germline gives CDR1 MGHDK, CDR2 SYGVNS. With V trimmed by 6 bases and J by 4 bases, 9 bases remained unmatched. CDR3 protein: CASRSHVGGYEQYF. CDR3 DNA sequence: TGTGCCAGCAGATCCCACGTGGGAGGGTACGAGCAGTACTTC.